This T cell receptor beta chain originates from a study of lymphopenia after photon versus proton radiotherapy. The CDR3 length is 16 residues. Germline V lookup: CDR1 LGHNA, CDR2 YSLEER. The V end was cut by 3 bases, the J end by 8 bases, with 20 bases between. Measured with immunoSEQ multiplex PCR; TCRdb has only the in-frame clones, and not every one. This sample carries roughly 30,000 clones, roughly 94% of them seen once, and the ten largest clones take approximately 0.72%. The chain joins TRBV4-3 to TRBJ1-3; no firm D call. The source is a woman in her fifties or sixties with cholangiocarcinoma. Sequences were derived from peripheral blood, sampled from a patient treated with photon-based radiotherapy. CDR3 coding DNA: TGCGCCAGCAGCCAGGTGGGCCCAACGGCAGGATACACCATATATTTT. Translated: CASSQVGPTAGYTIYF.